This passage covers 9 T cell receptor beta chains from one sample sequenced in a study of T cell responses to AZD1222 COVID-19 vaccine. Method: immunoSEQ multiplex PCR; TCRdb's copy keeps in-frame clones and lacks some. The sample includes about 110,000 clones, about 85% of them seen just once. Here the sequenced sample was peripheral blood, taken on day 0 of AZD1222 vaccination. These receptors all stem from an adult in good health.

This clone has only a few counts. The chain links TRBV19 to TRBJ2-3; TRBD1 might be the D (6 bases). CDR3 length: 15 amino acids. The germline V gene has CDR1 LNHDA and CDR2 SQIVND (reference sequence). Trimming pared 4 bases from V and 6 bases from J, leaving 17 bases between. The CDR3 region is CASSKSTTGMDTQYF. CDR3 in DNA: TGTGCCAGTAGTAAATCCACAACAGGGATGGATACGCAGTATTTT. The whole variable domain, remainder taken from reference TRBV19 and TRBJ2-3, is DGGITQSPKYLFRKEGQNVTLSCEQNLNHDAMYWYRQDPGQGLRLIYYSQIVNDFQKGDIAEGYSVSREKKESFPLTVTSAQKNPTAFYLCASSKSTTGMDTQYFGPGTRLTVL.

The J gene is TRBJ1-1, the V gene TRBV7-2; D unclear. Between the trimmed V and J ends, which lost 6 bases and 0 bases, there was a span of 8 bases. The CDR3 contains 13 residues. Germline V lookup: CDR1 SGHTA, CDR2 FQGNSA. The CDR3 nucleotides read TGTGCCAGCAGACCACTAATGAACACTGAAGCTTTCTTT. Its translation is CASRPLMNTEAFF.

This chain joins TRBV4-1 and TRBJ1-5; D not resolved. The CDR3 runs 15 residues. The ends were cut back, 0 bases at V and 2 bases at J, with 8 bases in the middle. From germline, CDR1 is MGHRA and CDR2 YSYEKL. The CDR3 protein is CASSQDGGGNQPQHF. Here the CDR3 DNA reads TGCGCCAGCAGCCAAGATGGCGGGGGCAATCAGCCCCAGCATTTT.

This chain uses TRBV12-5 with TRBJ2-7, with 9 bases identical to TRBD1. V was clipped by 6 bases and J by 3 bases; unmatched bases: 3. CDR3 size: 13 residues. CDR1 is LGHNT, CDR2 FRNRAP, per germline. DNA for the CDR3: TGTGCTAGTGGCAGGACAGGGGTCTACGAGCAGTACTTC. Protein: CASGRTGVYEQYF.

The chain couples TRBV20-1 to TRBJ2-7; D is undetermined. The CDR3 has 11 residues. Germline CDR1 DFQATT, CDR2 SNEGSKA (reference sequence). Trimming cost V 5 bases and J 3 bases, with 8 bases left between them. The CDR3: CSAPSHYEQYF. CDR3 DNA sequence: TGCAGTGCTCCATCTCACTACGAGCAGTACTTC.

The chain couples TRBV18 to TRBJ1-1; TRBD1 is a possible D gene (5 bases). This CDR3 comprises 14 residues. CDR1 and CDR2 from the germline V gene are KGHSH and LQKENI. The V gene lost 4 bases and the J gene lost 2 bases, with 11 bases spanning the gap. The CDR3 reads CASSLNTGNTEAFF. CDR3 DNA: TGTGCCAGCTCACTTAACACAGGTAACACTGAAGCTTTCTTT.

V is TRBV5-1 and J is TRBJ2-2; D may be TRBD2 (6 bases). The CDR3 is 15 residues long. Germline values: CDR1 SGHRS, CDR2 YFSETQ. Trimming cost V 4 bases and J 2 bases, with 12 bases left between them. For the CDR3, the DNA is TGCGCCAGCAGCGGAGGGACGGTAAACACCGGGGAGCTGTTTTTT. It yields the protein CASSGGTVNTGELFF.

The rearrangement joins TRBV18 to TRBJ1-1; no reliable D call. The germline V gene encodes CDR1 KGHSH and CDR2 LQKENI. V lost 2 bases, J lost 3 bases, and 16 bases lay in between. This CDR3 has 16 residues. Written as DNA, the CDR3 is TGTGCCAGCTCACCAAACACGGTTATGATGGACACTGAAGCTTTCTTT. Encoded protein: CASSPNTVMMDTEAFF.

V and J are TRBV20-1 and TRBJ2-1; 7 nucleotides line up with TRBD2. CDR1 is DFQATT and CDR2 is SNEGSKA in the germline V gene (reference sequence). Trimming at V came to 3 bases and at J to 5 bases, leaving 7 bases not matched to a gene. The CDR3 is 14 residues long. The CDR3 loop reads CSASAGAGNNEQFF. The CDR3 DNA sequence: TGCAGTGCTAGTGCGGGAGCGGGAAACAATGAGCAGTTCTTC.